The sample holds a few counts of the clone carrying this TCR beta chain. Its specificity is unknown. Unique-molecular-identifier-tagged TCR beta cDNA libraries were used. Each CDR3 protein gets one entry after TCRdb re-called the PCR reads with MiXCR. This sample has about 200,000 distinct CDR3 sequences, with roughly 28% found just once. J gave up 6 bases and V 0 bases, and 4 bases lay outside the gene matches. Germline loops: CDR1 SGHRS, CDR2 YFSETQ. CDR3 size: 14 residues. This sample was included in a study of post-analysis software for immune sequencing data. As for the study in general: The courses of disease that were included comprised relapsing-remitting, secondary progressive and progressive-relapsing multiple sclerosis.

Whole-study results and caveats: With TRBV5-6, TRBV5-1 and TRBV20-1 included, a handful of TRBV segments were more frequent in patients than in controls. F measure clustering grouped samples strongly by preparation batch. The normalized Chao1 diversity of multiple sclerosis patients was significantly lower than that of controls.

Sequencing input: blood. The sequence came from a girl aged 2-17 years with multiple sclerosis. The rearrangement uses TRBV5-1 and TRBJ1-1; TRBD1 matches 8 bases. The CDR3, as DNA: TGCGCCAGCAGCTTGGGGGACAGGCTAGCTGAAGCTTTCTTT. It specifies CASSLGDRLAEAFF.